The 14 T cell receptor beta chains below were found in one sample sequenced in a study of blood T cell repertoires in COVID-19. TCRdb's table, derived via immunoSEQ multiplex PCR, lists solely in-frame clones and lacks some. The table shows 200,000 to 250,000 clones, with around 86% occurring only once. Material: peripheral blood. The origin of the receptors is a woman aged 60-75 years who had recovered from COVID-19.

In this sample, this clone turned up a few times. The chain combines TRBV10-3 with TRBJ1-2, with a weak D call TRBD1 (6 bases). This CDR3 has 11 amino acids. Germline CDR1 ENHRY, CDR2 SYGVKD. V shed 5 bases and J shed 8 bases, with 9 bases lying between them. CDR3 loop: CAISRGGGYTF. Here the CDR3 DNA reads TGTGCCATCAGTCGCGGGGGCGGCTACACCTTC.

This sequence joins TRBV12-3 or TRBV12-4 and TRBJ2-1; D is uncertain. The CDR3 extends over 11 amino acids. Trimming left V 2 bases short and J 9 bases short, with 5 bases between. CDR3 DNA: TGTGCCAGCAGTTTACTGAGTGAGCAGTTCTTC. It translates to CASSLLSEQFF.

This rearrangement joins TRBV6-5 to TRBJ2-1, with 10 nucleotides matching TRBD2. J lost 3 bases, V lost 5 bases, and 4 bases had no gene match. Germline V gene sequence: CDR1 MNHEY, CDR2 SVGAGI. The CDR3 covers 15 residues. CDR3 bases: TGTGCCAGCAGTAGCGGGGGGGCCTTCTACAATGAGCAGTTCTTC. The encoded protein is CASSSGGAFYNEQFF.

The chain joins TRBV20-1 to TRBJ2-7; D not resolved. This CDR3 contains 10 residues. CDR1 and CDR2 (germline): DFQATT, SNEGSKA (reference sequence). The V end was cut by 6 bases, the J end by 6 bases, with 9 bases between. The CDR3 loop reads CSAVRSEQYF. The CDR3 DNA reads TGCAGTGCGGTTAGAAGCGAGCAGTACTTC.

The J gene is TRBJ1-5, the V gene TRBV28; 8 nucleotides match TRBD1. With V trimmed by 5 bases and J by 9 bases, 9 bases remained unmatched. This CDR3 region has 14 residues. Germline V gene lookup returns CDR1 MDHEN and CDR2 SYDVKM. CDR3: CASSRQGPLLPQHF. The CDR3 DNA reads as TGTGCCAGCAGTAGACAGGGGCCCCTTTTGCCCCAGCATTTT.

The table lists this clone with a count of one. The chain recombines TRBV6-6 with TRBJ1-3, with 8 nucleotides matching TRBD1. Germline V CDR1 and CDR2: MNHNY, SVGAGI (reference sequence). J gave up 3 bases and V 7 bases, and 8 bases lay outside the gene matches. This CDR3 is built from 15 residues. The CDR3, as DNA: TGTGCCAGCACCTTGAAACAGGGGGGTGGAAACACCATATATTTT. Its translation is CASTLKQGGGNTIYF.

CDR3 region: CASRAGRSEAFF. The CDR3 DNA reads TGTGCCAGCAGGGCGGGCCGCAGTGAAGCTTTCTTT. The V call is TRBV27, the J call TRBJ1-1, with no clear D. Trimming removed 6 bases from V and 7 bases from J, with 12 bases in between. There are 12 residues in the CDR3. Germline V gene lookup returns CDR1 MNHEY and CDR2 SMNVEV (reference sequence).

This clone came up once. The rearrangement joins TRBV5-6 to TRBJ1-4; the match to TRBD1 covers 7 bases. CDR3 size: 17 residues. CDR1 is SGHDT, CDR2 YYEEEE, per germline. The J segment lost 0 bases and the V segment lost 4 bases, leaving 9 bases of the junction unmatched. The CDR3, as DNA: TGTGCCAGCAGCACGACAGGGTTATTTGCAACTAATGAAAAACTGTTTTTT. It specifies CASSTTGLFATNEKLFF.

The CDR3, as DNA: TGTGCCAGCAGCCCCCGGGTCCGGGGTCATAACTATGGCTACACCTTC. It specifies CASSPRVRGHNYGYTF. The chain has TRBV3-1 (or the pseudogene TRBV3-2) and TRBJ1-2; D is uncertain. The CDR3 runs to 16 residues. Looked up from germline, CDR1 is LGHDT and CDR2 is YNNKEL (reference sequence). Trimming took 4 bases from V and 1 from J, leaving 16 bases between them.

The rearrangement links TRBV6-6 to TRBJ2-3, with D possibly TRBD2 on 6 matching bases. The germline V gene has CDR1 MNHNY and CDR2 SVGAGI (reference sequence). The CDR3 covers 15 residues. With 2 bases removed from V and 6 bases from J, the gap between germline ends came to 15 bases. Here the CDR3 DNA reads TGTGCCAGCAGTTACCTAGCGCCGTTTGTGGATACGCAGTATTTT. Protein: CASSYLAPFVDTQYF.

The CDR3 is CASSLGRVAYNSPLHF. The CDR3 nucleotides read TGTGCCAGCAGCTTAGGGAGGGTCGCCTATAATTCACCCCTCCACTTT. The gene calls are TRBV7-2 and TRBJ1-6, with D uncertain. Trimming pared 1 base from V and 2 bases from J, leaving 9 bases between. The CDR3 totals 16 residues. Germline loops: CDR1 SGHTA, CDR2 FQGNSA.

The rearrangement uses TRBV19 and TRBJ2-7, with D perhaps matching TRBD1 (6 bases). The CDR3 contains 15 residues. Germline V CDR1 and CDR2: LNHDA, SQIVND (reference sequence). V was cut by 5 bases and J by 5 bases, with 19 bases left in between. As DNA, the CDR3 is TGTGCCAGTAGTCACGCCACAGGGTGGAAGGACGAGCAGTACTTC. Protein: CASSHATGWKDEQYF.

CDR3 protein: CASSSDLIQPQHF. As DNA, the CDR3 is TGTGCCAGCAGCTCAGATCTGATACAGCCCCAGCATTTT. The chain carries TRBV27 and TRBJ1-5; D ambiguous. Deletions cut 6 bases from V and 7 bases from J, with 13 bases between. The CDR3 is made up of 13 amino acids. Germline V gene sequence: CDR1 MNHEY, CDR2 SMNVEV (reference sequence).

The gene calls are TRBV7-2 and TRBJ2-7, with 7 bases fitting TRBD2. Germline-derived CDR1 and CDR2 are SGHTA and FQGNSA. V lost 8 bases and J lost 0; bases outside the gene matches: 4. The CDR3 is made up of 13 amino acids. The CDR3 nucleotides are TGTGCCAGCCGGCTAGCGGCCTCCTACGAGCAGTACTTC. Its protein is CASRLAASYEQYF.